In this sample, the clone carrying this T cell receptor beta chain turned up many times. Its antigen remains unidentified. This specimen comes from a study of T cells in Graves' hyperthyroidism and ophthalmopathy. Study summary: Peripheral blood samples were taken at initial diagnosis, prior to any treatment.

Study-wide results and caveats: Most clonotypes expanded in the thyroid (above 0.001) were also present in blood. The model forecast ophthalmopathy, anticipating it by a median roughly 6.5 months before onset.

The investigators amplified TCR beta CDR3 regions from RNA transcripts. The HTBI primer set served for first-round RT-PCR of the TCR CDR3. MiXCR, run by TCRdb on the multiplex PCR reads, gives a single entry per CDR3 protein. The data show 400,000 to 450,000 distinct CDR3 sequences, with around 15% seen just once and about 12% held by the top ten. Each diagnosis was grounded in clinical symptoms, serum thyroxine and TRAb, thyroid ultrasound, and orbital computed tomography. Sequencing was done on a sample of blood. The source of this sequence is a young man with Graves' ophthalmopathy.

This CDR3 reads CASSSPASGPSGTYEQYF. The CDR3 nucleotides read TGTGCCAGCAGTTCTCCGGCTAGCGGGCCAAGTGGTACCTACGAGCAGTACTTC. V and J are TRBV27 and TRBJ2-7; 8 bases fit TRBD2. The trim removed 4 bases at V and 2 bases at J, leaving 16 bases unmatched. Germline loops: CDR1 MNHEY, CDR2 SMNVEV (reference sequence). CDR3 length: 18 residues.